The 18 T cell receptor beta chains in this list originate from one sample, sequenced in a study of shared clonotypes between healthy human individuals. TCRdb keeps only in-frame clones here, not all; method: immunoSEQ multiplex PCR. This sample yields about 230,000 clones, of which about 65% are seen a single time; approximately 12% belongs to the top ten. The sequencing sample was made of memory CD4+ T cells sorted from blood. As to subset: CD45RA-negative fraction. The receptors come from a man aged 25-45 years in good health.

This clone appeared a few times. The chain uses TRBV29-1 and TRBJ2-1; D perhaps matches TRBD1 (6 bases). The ends were cut back, 8 bases at V and 1 base at J, with 15 bases in the middle. Germline V gives CDR1 SQVTM, CDR2 ANQGSEA. The CDR3 runs 14 residues. The CDR3 here is CSIQSGTSYNEQFF. The CDR3 DNA follows: TGCAGCATCCAGTCCGGGACATCCTACAATGAGCAGTTCTTC.

The chain links TRBV11-2 to TRBJ2-1; 14 nucleotides line up with TRBD2. CDR1 is SGHAT, CDR2 FQNNGV, per germline. The CDR3 has 15 residues. Trimming at V came to 1 base and at J to 9 bases, leaving 2 bases not matched to a gene. The CDR3 DNA sequence: TGTGCCAGCAGCTTAGGACTAGCGGGAGGGTTTGAGCAGTTCTTC. This gives the protein CASSLGLAGGFEQFF.

This chain connects TRBV9 to TRBJ2-7; D gene uncertain. The germline gives CDR1 SGDLS, CDR2 YYNGEE. This CDR3 region has 15 residues. V dropped 3 bases and J dropped 0 bases, with 13 bases sitting between them. The CDR3 nucleotides read TGTGCCAGCAGCGCTGTCCGGGTCCCCTCCTACGAGCAGTACTTC. Translation gives CASSAVRVPSYEQYF.

This rearrangement joins TRBV5-8 to TRBJ2-3, with 11 bases fitting TRBD2. This CDR3 has 15 amino acids. The germline CDR1 and CDR2 sequences are SGHTS and YDEGEE. J gave up 1 base and V 4 bases, and 2 bases lay outside the gene matches. The CDR3 here is CASSQLAGGTDTQYF. The CDR3 nucleotides are TGTGCCAGCAGCCAACTAGCGGGGGGCACAGATACGCAGTATTTT.

The genes are TRBV6-5 and TRBJ2-7; TRBD2 matches 9 bases. Per the germline V gene, CDR1 is MNHEY and CDR2 is SVGAGI. The CDR3 spans 13 residues. V was pared by 5 bases and J by 6 bases, with 5 bases of the junction left unmatched. The CDR3, as DNA: TGTGCCAGCAGTATAGCGGGAGAGGGCGAGCAGTACTTC. As protein: CASSIAGEGEQYF.

The chain has TRBV11-3 and TRBJ2-3; D gene unclear. CDR1 is SGHNT, CDR2 YENEEA, per germline. The CDR3 is 14 amino acids. Trimming stripped 7 bases from V and 2 bases from J, with 13 bases between. DNA for the CDR3: TGTGCCAGCATAGGAAGGCGGTCCACAGATACGCAGTATTTT. This translates into CASIGRRSTDTQYF.

This rearrangement joins TRBV10-3 to TRBJ2-5; 12 nucleotides match TRBD1. V dropped 4 bases and J dropped 6; count of bases not matched to a gene: 6. Germline V lookup: CDR1 ENHRY, CDR2 SYGVKD. The CDR3 totals 15 residues. The CDR3 sequence: CAISVGTGGIKTQYF. DNA of the CDR3: TGTGCCATCAGTGTTGGGACAGGGGGCATCAAGACCCAGTACTTC.

The rearrangement joins TRBV28 to TRBJ2-7; the D is unclear. CDR1 and CDR2 from the germline V gene are MDHEN and SYDVKM. V was clipped by 5 bases and J by 0 bases, with 11 bases between them. The CDR3 extends over 14 amino acids. The CDR3 DNA reads as TGTGCCAGCAGTGGAGCTGATAGCTCCTACGAGCAGTACTTC. Translated: CASSGADSSYEQYF.

CDR3 coding DNA: TGTGCCAGCAGCGAACGCCCCGGAGCGTGGGAGACCCAGTACTTC. Protein product: CASSERPGAWETQYF. This rearrangement joins TRBV4-2 to TRBJ2-5; no firm D call. The V and J ends lost 5 bases and 5 bases respectively, with 18 bases between them. Germline loops: CDR1 LGHNA, CDR2 YNFKEQ. The CDR3 length is 15 residues.

The chain uses TRBV9 and TRBJ2-3; TRBD2 agrees at 7 bases. With 0 bases clipped from V and 0 bases from J, the junction kept 10 bases outside the gene matches. Germline CDR1 reads SGDLS; CDR2 reads YYNGEE. The CDR3 totals 18 residues. The CDR3 reads CASSVGWWEGSSTDTQYF. The CDR3 DNA is TGTGCCAGCAGCGTAGGGTGGTGGGAGGGGTCTAGCACAGATACGCAGTATTTT.

V gene TRBV7-2 combines with J gene TRBJ1-1; D ambiguous. Trimming cost V 3 bases and J 1 base, with 9 bases left between them. This CDR3 has 14 residues. Germline V gives CDR1 SGHTA, CDR2 FQGNSA. CDR3 bases: TGTGCCAGCAGCTTTTCGCACAGGAACACTGAAGCTTTCTTT. This translates into CASSFSHRNTEAFF.

The chain uses TRBV5-4 and TRBJ2-3, with D hard to call. The length of the CDR3 is 14 residues. Trimming stripped 0 bases from V and 4 bases from J, with 9 bases between. Germline V gene lookup returns CDR1 SGHNT and CDR2 YYREEE (reference sequence). The DNA of the CDR3 is TGTGCCAGCAGCTTGGTCGGAGCCCCAGATACGCAGTATTTT. As protein: CASSLVGAPDTQYF.

The chain has TRBV28 and TRBJ2-2; a weak D match, TRBD1 (6 bases). The CDR3 consists of 14 residues. Per germline, CDR1 MDHEN and CDR2 SYDVKM. The V and J ends lost 5 bases and 6 bases respectively, with 13 bases between them. Here the CDR3 DNA reads TGTGCCAGCAGTGGACCAGACAGGCCCGGGGAGCTGTTTTTT. Translation gives CASSGPDRPGELFF.

V and J are TRBV18 and TRBJ2-3; possibly TRBD1 or TRBD2 for D (5 bases each). Trimming pared 5 bases from V and 1 base from J, leaving 13 bases between. CDR1 is KGHSH, CDR2 LQKENI, per germline. The CDR3 consists of 15 residues. This CDR3 is CASSYRGPGTDTQYF. The CDR3 DNA reads TGTGCCAGCTCATACCGGGGACCCGGCACAGATACGCAGTATTTT. The full variable domain, its missing parts supplied by reference TRBV18 and TRBJ2-3, is NAGVMQNPRHLVRRRGQEARLRCSPMKGHSHVYWYRQLPEEGLKFMVYLQKENIIDESGMPKERFSAEFPKEGPSILRIQQVVRGDSAAYFCASSYRGPGTDTQYFGPGTRLTVL.

The rearrangement joins TRBV6-1 to TRBJ1-1, with 7 bases that match TRBD1. This CDR3 is 15 amino acids long. CDR1 and CDR2 (germline): MNHNS, SASEGT. V lost 5 bases to trimming and J lost 1 base; unmatched junction nucleotides: 7. The CDR3 nucleotides are TGTGCCAGCAGTAAAAACTCAGGGGGGAACACTGAAGCTTTCTTT. It encodes CASSKNSGGNTEAFF.

This clone was observed at least ten times. The chain joins TRBV7-9 to TRBJ2-4; 10 bases agree with TRBD1. This CDR3 region has 16 residues. Losses at the gene ends were 6 bases for V and 4 bases for J; bases not matched to a gene: 9. The germline gives CDR1 SEHNR, CDR2 FQNEAQ (reference sequence). The CDR3 spells CASRTGTGVGKNIQYF. The CDR3, as DNA: TGTGCCAGCAGAACCGGGACAGGGGTAGGGAAAAACATTCAGTACTTC.

The chain links TRBV28 to TRBJ1-2; TRBD1 is a possible D gene (5 bases). Between the trimmed V and J ends, which lost 8 bases and 2 bases, there was a span of 15 bases. Germline V gene sequence: CDR1 MDHEN, CDR2 SYDVKM. This CDR3 comprises 14 residues. The CDR3 DNA reads as TGTGCCAGCGGGGCACCGACATTAAACTATGGCTACACCTTC. It yields the protein CASGAPTLNYGYTF.

This clone was detected a few times. In the same sample, other DNA sequences code for this CDR3. The CDR3 DNA follows: TGCAGCGCCGGACACACGAACACCGGGGAGCTGTTTTTT. Translating gives CSAGHTNTGELFF. V gene TRBV29-1 combines with J gene TRBJ2-2; the D gene is possibly TRBD1 (5 bases). CDR3 length: 13 amino acids. Per the germline V gene, CDR1 is SQVTM and CDR2 is ANQGSEA. Trimming stripped 7 bases from V and 0 bases from J, with 9 bases between.